These 25 T cell receptor beta chains came from one sample sequenced in a study of T cell changes during pregnancy in multiple sclerosis. Profiled with immunoSEQ multiplex PCR; TCRdb holds only in-frame clones, not every one. The data show tens of thousands of clones, 75% to 95% seen once. Sequenced material: CD8+ T cells from peripheral blood mononuclear cells, taken before pregnancy. These TCRs come from a female donor with multiple sclerosis, enrolled in a pregnancy study.

The rearrangement uses TRBV10-3 and TRBJ2-7; 8 nucleotides align to TRBD2. CDR3 length: 12 residues. Germline CDR1 ENHRY, CDR2 SYGVKD. V gave up 7 bases and J gave up 4 bases; unmatched junction bases: 3. CDR3 sequence reads: CAINAGGYEQYF. The CDR3, as DNA: TGTGCCATCAACGCGGGGGGATACGAGCAGTACTTC.

The V and J genes are TRBV14 and TRBJ2-1; no definite D call. The CDR3 has 12 residues. The V end was cut by 4 bases, the J end by 8 bases, with 9 bases between. From germline, CDR1 is SGHDN and CDR2 FVKESK. DNA for the CDR3: TGTGCCAGCAGCCCCCTGGGCTATGAGCAGTTCTTC. Amino acid sequence: CASSPLGYEQFF.

The chain has TRBV5-5 and TRBJ1-5; TRBD1 aligns across 7 bases. The CDR3 is made up of 13 amino acids. After removal of 5 bases from V and 6 bases from J, the junction contained 5 bases not matched to a gene. Germline V gene sequence: CDR1 SGHKS, CDR2 YYEKEE (reference sequence). The CDR3 nucleotides read TGTGCCAGCAGAGGGGGCCAAAGTCAGCCCCAGCATTTT. This sequence encodes CASRGGQSQPQHF.

The genes are TRBV7-8 and TRBJ1-4; a weak D match, TRBD1 (5 bases). CDR1 is SGHVS and CDR2 is FQNEAQ in the germline V gene. V lost 0 bases and J lost 8, with 13 bases in between. This CDR3 comprises 15 residues. In nucleotides, the CDR3 is TGTGCCAGCAGCTTAGCAAGGCAGGGTGGGGAAAAACTGTTTTTT. The encoded protein is CASSLARQGGEKLFF.

This clone was observed once. The chain links TRBV7-8 to TRBJ1-3; tentative D call: TRBD1 (6 bases). The CDR3 has 15 amino acids. Germline V lookup: CDR1 SGHVS, CDR2 FQNEAQ. Trimming removed 7 bases at V and 3 bases at J, with 16 bases between. This chain's CDR3 is CASKGAGADGNTIYF. Here the CDR3 DNA reads TGTGCCAGCAAAGGTGCGGGGGCTGATGGAAACACCATATATTTT. Drawing the rest from reference TRBV7-8 and TRBJ1-3, the complete variable domain is GAGVSQSPRYKVAKRGQDVALRCDPISGHVSLFWYQQALGQGPEFLTYFQNEAQLDKSGLPSDRFFAERPEGSVSTLKIQRTQQEDSAVYLCASKGAGADGNTIYFGEGSWLTVV.

This rearrangement joins TRBV30 to TRBJ2-5, with 9 positions matching TRBD2. The V gene's germline CDR1 is GTSNPN and CDR2 SVGIG (reference sequence). Trimming took 3 bases from V and 2 from J; bases not matched to a gene: 10. This CDR3 has 16 residues. The CDR3 DNA follows: TGTGCCTGGAGAGGGGGAGCGGGGGGCCTACAAGAGACCCAGTACTTC. Amino acids: CAWRGGAGGLQETQYF.

CDR3 protein: CASGGRDYEQYF. DNA for the CDR3: TGTGCCAGCGGGGGGAGGGATTACGAGCAGTACTTC. The gene calls are TRBV9 and TRBJ2-7; 7 bases fit TRBD2. Germline trimming cut 7 bases from V and 4 bases from J; bases unmatched to any gene: 5. The CDR3 contains 12 residues. CDR1 is SGDLS, CDR2 YYNGEE, per germline.

This clone was observed a single time. The chain links TRBV7-9 to TRBJ2-7, with D possibly being TRBD2 (5 bases). The CDR3 totals 13 residues. The germline V gene has CDR1 SEHNR and CDR2 FQNEAQ (reference sequence). V dropped 8 bases and J dropped 1 base, with 12 bases sitting between them. CDR3 coding DNA: TGTGCCAGCGGGAGCGTCTGGTCCTACGAGCAGTACTTC. As protein: CASGSVWSYEQYF. Complete variable domain (other parts from reference TRBV7-9 and TRBJ2-7): DTGVSQNPRHKITKRGQNVTFRCDPISEHNRLYWYRQTLGQGPEFLTYFQNEAQLEKSRLLSDRFSAERPKGSFSTLEIQRTEQGDSAMYLCASGSVWSYEQYFGPGTRLTVT.

V and J are TRBV6-5 and TRBJ1-5; 9 bases line up with TRBD1. The V and J ends lost 6 bases and 7 bases, in that order; junction bases with no gene match: 7. The length of the CDR3 is 14 residues. CDR1 MNHEY and CDR2 SVGAGI come from the germline V gene. The CDR3 reads CASSPGTGRQPQHF. CDR3 DNA sequence: TGTGCCAGCAGCCCCGGGACAGGGAGACAGCCCCAGCATTTT.

In its sample, this clone was seen once. This sequence joins TRBV15 and TRBJ1-4; weak D call: TRBD1 (5 bases). Germline CDR1 LNHNV, CDR2 YYDKDF (reference sequence). The CDR3 covers 16 residues. V was trimmed by 0 bases and J by 3 bases, leaving 11 bases between them. CDR3 bases: TGTGCCACCAGCAGAGACAGGGCAGGGCCTAATGAAAAACTGTTTTTT. This translates into CATSRDRAGPNEKLFF.

This clone has more than one count but fewer than ten. The chain carries TRBV29-1 and TRBJ2-3, with 8 positions matching TRBD2. The CDR3 extends over 15 amino acids. The V gene's germline CDR1 is SQVTM and CDR2 ANQGSEA. V lost 0 bases, J lost 3 bases, and 5 bases stayed unmatched. The CDR3 nucleotides are TGCAGCGTTGAAGATCGGGTAGCGGGGACAGATACGCAGTATTTT. This translates into CSVEDRVAGTDTQYF.

This sequence joins TRBV29-1 and TRBJ1-2, with 9 bases lining up with TRBD1. V dropped 4 bases and J dropped 7; count of bases not matched to a gene: 1. The CDR3 sequence is 11 residues long. CDR1 SQVTM and CDR2 ANQGSEA come from the germline V gene. The DNA for the CDR3 is TGCAGCGTTGTGGGACAGGGTGGCTACACCTTC. This gives the protein CSVVGQGGYTF.

The chain recombines TRBV6-4 with TRBJ1-6, with 12 bases matching TRBD1. CDR1 MRHNA and CDR2 SNTAGT come from the germline V gene. There are 17 residues in the CDR3. V lost 7 bases to trimming and J lost 7 bases; unmatched junction nucleotides: 11. CDR3 in amino acids: CASNPSGQGARNSPLHF. The CDR3 DNA sequence: TGTGCCAGCAACCCGTCGGGACAGGGGGCGCGCAATTCACCCCTCCACTTT.

The chain uses TRBV6-1 and TRBJ2-1; the match to TRBD1 covers 7 bases. The CDR3 extends over 17 amino acids. Trimming at V came to 2 bases and at J to 3 bases, leaving 10 bases not matched to a gene. Germline V gives CDR1 MNHNS, CDR2 SASEGT. CDR3 DNA sequence: TGTGCCAGCAGTGAACCGACAACCGGGACAGTCTACAATGAGCAGTTCTTC. Residues: CASSEPTTGTVYNEQFF.

The V and J genes are TRBV7-2 and TRBJ1-6, with 8 bases fitting TRBD1. Germline V gives CDR1 SGHTA, CDR2 FQGNSA. The CDR3 runs to 14 residues. J gave up 8 bases and V 5 bases, and 5 bases lay outside the gene matches. The CDR3 nucleotides are TGTGCCAGCAGCCTACAGGGGGATCATTCACCCCTCCACTTT. It codes for CASSLQGDHSPLHF. Full variable domain (outside the CDR3, taken from reference TRBV7-2 and TRBJ1-6): GAGVSQSPSNKVTEKGKDVELRCDPISGHTALYWYRQSLGQGLEFLIYFQGNSAPDKSGLPSDRFSAERTGGSVSTLTIQRTQQEDSAVYLCASSLQGDHSPLHFGNGTRLTVT.

This chain connects TRBV6-5 to TRBJ2-2; D unclear. Trimming pared 6 bases from V and 9 bases from J, leaving 8 bases between. The CDR3 has 11 residues. CDR1 MNHEY and CDR2 SVGAGI come from the germline V gene. This chain's CDR3 is CASRTGRELFF. CDR3 nucleotide sequence: TGTGCCAGCAGAACCGGTAGGGAGCTGTTTTTT.

The chain links TRBV4-2 to TRBJ2-7, with 7 bases that match TRBD1. V shed 2 bases and J 7 bases; nucleotides not matched to a gene: 8. CDR3 size: 14 residues. Germline V gene lookup returns CDR1 LGHNA and CDR2 YNFKEQ. The CDR3 nucleotides are TGTGCCAGCAGCCAAAACGGACAGGTGAGAGAGCAGTACTTC. This sequence encodes CASSQNGQVREQYF.

The chain combines TRBV27 with TRBJ2-3; 7 bases agree with TRBD2. The CDR3 has 14 residues. J was trimmed by 1 base and V by 3 bases; bases with no gene match: 1. Per the germline V gene, CDR1 is MNHEY and CDR2 is SMNVEV (reference sequence). The CDR3 bases are TGTGCCAGCAGTTTGAGCGGGGGCACAGATACGCAGTATTTT. This translates into CASSLSGGTDTQYF.

On this clone itself: The junction and the germline gene differ at one end; a read error may be behind it. The chain links TRBV7-7 to TRBJ1-3, with TRBD1 identical over 8 bases. Germline CDR1 reads SSHAT; CDR2 reads FNYEAQ (reference sequence). The CDR3 loop spans 14 amino acids. The CDR3: CASSPGPGGDTIYF. The CDR3 nucleotides are TGTGCTAGCAGCCCGGGACCAGGGGGCGACACCATATATTTT.

Written as DNA, the CDR3 is TGTGCCAGCAGCTTAGTAGGGGGCGAAGTGCTGGAGACCCAGTACTTC. It translates to CASSLVGGEVLETQYF. This chain uses TRBV11-2 with TRBJ2-5; 7 nucleotides agree with TRBD1. The CDR3 spans 16 residues. Trimming removed 1 base from V and 5 bases from J; junction bases left unmatched: 10. CDR1 SGHAT and CDR2 FQNNGV come from the germline V gene.

This chain connects TRBV18 to TRBJ2-7, with 7 bases lining up with TRBD1. CDR3 length: 17 residues. Trimming at V came to 0 bases and at J to 4 bases, leaving 12 bases not matched to a gene. The germline V gene encodes CDR1 KGHSH and CDR2 LQKENI. The CDR3 loop reads CASSPPDLQGREYEQYF. The CDR3 DNA sequence: TGTGCCAGCTCACCACCGGACTTACAGGGGAGAGAATACGAGCAGTACTTC.

The chain combines TRBV10-1 with TRBJ2-3; TRBD2 agrees at 8 bases. This CDR3 contains 15 residues. The germline gives CDR1 WNHNN, CDR2 SYGVQD (reference sequence). V dropped 0 bases and J dropped 5; count of bases not matched to a gene: 4. This CDR3 reads CASSESGGGLDTQYF. CDR3 nucleotide sequence: TGCGCCAGCAGTGAGTCCGGGGGGGGCCTAGATACGCAGTATTTT.

The chain has TRBV6-1 and TRBJ2-1; 8 bases line up with TRBD2. V dropped 8 bases and J dropped 0; count of bases not matched to a gene: 6. The CDR3 extends over 15 amino acids. Germline CDR1 is MNHNS and CDR2 is SASEGT. The CDR3 nucleotides are TGTGCCAGCGGTATAGCGGGGAGCTCCTACAATGAGCAGTTCTTC. This encodes CASGIAGSSYNEQFF.

The chain links TRBV9 to TRBJ2-1; D not certain. CDR1 SGDLS and CDR2 YYNGEE come from the germline V gene. Trimming removed 0 bases at V and 9 bases at J, with 7 bases between. The CDR3 loop spans 12 amino acids. For the CDR3, the DNA is TGTGCCAGCAGCGTAGAATCCGGTGAGCAGTTCTTC. Its translation: CASSVESGEQFF.

This chain uses TRBV2 with TRBJ2-4; D is unresolved. CDR1 and CDR2 (germline): SNHLY, FYNNEI. The V and J ends lost 7 bases and 6 bases respectively, with 10 bases between them. CDR3 length: 12 amino acids. CDR3 region: CASIRLGNIQYF. The CDR3 DNA reads TGTGCCAGCATTCGACTCGGAAACATTCAGTACTTC.